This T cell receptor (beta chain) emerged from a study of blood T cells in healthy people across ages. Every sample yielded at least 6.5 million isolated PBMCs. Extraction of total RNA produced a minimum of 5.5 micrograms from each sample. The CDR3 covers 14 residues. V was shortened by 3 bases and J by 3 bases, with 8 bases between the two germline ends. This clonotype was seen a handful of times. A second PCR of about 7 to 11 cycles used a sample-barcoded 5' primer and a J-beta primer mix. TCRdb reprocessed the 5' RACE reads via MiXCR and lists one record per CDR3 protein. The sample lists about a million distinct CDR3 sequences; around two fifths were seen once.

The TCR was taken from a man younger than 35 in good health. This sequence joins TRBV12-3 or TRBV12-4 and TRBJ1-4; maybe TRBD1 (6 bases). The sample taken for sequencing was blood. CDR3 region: CASSLRGSNEKLFF. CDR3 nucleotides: TGTGCCAGCAGTTTGAGGGGGTCTAATGAAAAACTGTTTTTT.